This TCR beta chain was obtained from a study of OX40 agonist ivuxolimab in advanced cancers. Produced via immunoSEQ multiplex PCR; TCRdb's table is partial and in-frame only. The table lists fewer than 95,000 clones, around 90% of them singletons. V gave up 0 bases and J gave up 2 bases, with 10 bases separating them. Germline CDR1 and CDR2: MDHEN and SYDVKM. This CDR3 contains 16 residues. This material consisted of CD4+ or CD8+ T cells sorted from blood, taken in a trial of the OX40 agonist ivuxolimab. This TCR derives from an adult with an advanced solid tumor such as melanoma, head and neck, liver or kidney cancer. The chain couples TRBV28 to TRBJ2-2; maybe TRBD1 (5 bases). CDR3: CASSLWRRVNTGELFF. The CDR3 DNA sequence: TGTGCCAGCAGTTTATGGCGCAGGGTTAACACCGGGGAGCTGTTTTTT.